This TCR beta chain was identified in a study of shared clonotypes between healthy human individuals. Study-level information: The donor group consisted of two women and a few men, aged 18 to 49. Notes on the study in general: Few donors restricted represented genetic and exposure-history diversity.

The protocol was immunoSEQ multiplex PCR, while the TCRdb copy is restricted to in-frame clones and leaves out a portion. The sample lists roughly 700,000 clones, 74% occurring once. In the case of this clone: Antigen unknown.

The receptor was isolated from a woman aged 30 to 39 in good health. Sequencing was carried out using memory CD4+ T cells sorted from blood. Indicated subset: CD45RA-negative fraction.

Here the CDR3 reads CASSGQVADGVNYGYTF. The CDR3 coding sequence is TGTGCCAGCAGTGGACAGGTTGCCGATGGGGTTAACTATGGCTACACCTTC. The J gene is TRBJ1-2, the V gene TRBV28; 7 bases are a match to TRBD1. The germline V gene has CDR1 MDHEN and CDR2 SYDVKM. The V gene end was trimmed by 5 bases and the J gene end by 1 base; junction bases not matched to a gene: 13. The CDR3 loop spans 17 amino acids.